Sequencing of this TCR beta chain was carried out in a study of cytomegalovirus exposure and HLA in healthy donors. The primer mix had 60 Vbeta and 13 Jbeta primers. Clones were sequenced by immunoSEQ multiplex PCR, and TCRdb holds only the in-frame ones, with some missing. The sample yields approximately 92,000 clones, roughly 80% seen once. Study outcomes and limitations: The later analysis indicated that the majority of CMV-associated TCR beta chains appeared HLA-restricted. A further, later analysis showed that HLA-associated TCR beta chains (compared with equally common others) were more clonally expanded.

In regard to this clone: Its antigen is not known.

The J segment lost 3 bases and the V segment lost 3 bases, leaving 2 bases of the junction unmatched. Germline CDR1 is SGHKS and CDR2 is YYEKEE (reference sequence). CDR3 length equals 14 residues. The J gene is TRBJ2-3, the V gene TRBV5-5; 9 nucleotides align to TRBD1. The sequenced material came from PBMCs. The clonotype was recovered from a man aged 45-65 years in good health and CMV-seropositive. CDR3 amino acids: CASSWGQGTDTQYF. Written as DNA, the CDR3 is TGTGCCAGCAGCTGGGGACAGGGAACAGATACGCAGTATTTT.